The rows below give T cell receptor beta chains drawn from one sample of a study of regulatory T cells in long-lasting Graves disease. TCRdb reanalysed the multiplex PCR reads using MiXCR and keeps one entry per CDR3 protein. The profile shows about 430,000 distinct CDR3 sequences, 15% of them singletons. The same sample was also studied in work on T cells in Graves' hyperthyroidism and ophthalmopathy.

The sample was peripheral blood mononuclear cells (PBMCs), taken at new diagnosis, from a patient treated with antithyroid drugs. These receptor sequences come from a woman aged 40-49 years with Graves disease. Both conserved end residues are part of each CDR3. Each record gives: J gene, D gene, V gene, clone size, CDR3 DNA, CDR3 protein. D genes are given only for firm matches. Only part of the rows carry a size: once, few, many, or a class if the clone is expanded.

>TRBJ2-5|NA|TRBV6-1|many
TGTGCCAGCAGTCCTTCATGGGGAGAGACCCAGTACTTC
CASSPSWGETQYF
>TRBJ2-5|NA|TRBV28|many
TGTGCCAGCTCTCGGGCGTGGAGGGGGCCTCAAGAGACCCAGTACTTC
CASSRAWRGPQETQYF
>TRBJ2-1|TRBD2|TRBV12-3/TRBV12-4|few
TGTGCCAGCCAGGCCGGGCTAGCGGGAGTCGGTGAGCAGTTCTTC
CASQAGLAGVGEQFF
>TRBJ2-7|NA|TRBV5-1|few
TGCGCCAGCAGCTTGAGGGAGGACTCCTTTTACGAGCAGTACTTC
CASSLREDSFYEQYF
>TRBJ2-5|NA|TRBV12-3/TRBV12-4|many
TGTGCCAGCAGTCCCATTGCAGGACCCCAAGAGACCCAGTACTTC
CASSPIAGPQETQYF
>TRBJ1-5|NA|TRBV7-6|few
TGTGCCAGCAGCGCATCCCCGGTGACGGGGGGGTATAGCAATCAGCCCCAGCATTTT
CASSASPVTGGYSNQPQHF
>TRBJ2-1|TRBD2|TRBV2|many
TGTGCCAGCAGTGGACTAGCGGAAATCTACAATGAGCAGTTCTTC
CASSGLAEIYNEQFF
>TRBJ2-6|NA|TRBV7-9|NA
TGTGCCAGCAAGACAGACTCTGGGGCCAACGTCCTGACTTTC
CASKTDSGANVLTF
>TRBJ1-4|NA|TRBV7-9|many
TGTGCCAGCAGCTTCCGGGGGGAAAATGAAAAACTGTTTTTT
CASSFRGENEKLFF
>TRBJ2-1|TRBD2|TRBV5-8|NA
TGCGCCAGCAGCTTATCGGGACTAGGTCCCTACAATGAGCAGTTCTTC
CASSLSGLGPYNEQFF